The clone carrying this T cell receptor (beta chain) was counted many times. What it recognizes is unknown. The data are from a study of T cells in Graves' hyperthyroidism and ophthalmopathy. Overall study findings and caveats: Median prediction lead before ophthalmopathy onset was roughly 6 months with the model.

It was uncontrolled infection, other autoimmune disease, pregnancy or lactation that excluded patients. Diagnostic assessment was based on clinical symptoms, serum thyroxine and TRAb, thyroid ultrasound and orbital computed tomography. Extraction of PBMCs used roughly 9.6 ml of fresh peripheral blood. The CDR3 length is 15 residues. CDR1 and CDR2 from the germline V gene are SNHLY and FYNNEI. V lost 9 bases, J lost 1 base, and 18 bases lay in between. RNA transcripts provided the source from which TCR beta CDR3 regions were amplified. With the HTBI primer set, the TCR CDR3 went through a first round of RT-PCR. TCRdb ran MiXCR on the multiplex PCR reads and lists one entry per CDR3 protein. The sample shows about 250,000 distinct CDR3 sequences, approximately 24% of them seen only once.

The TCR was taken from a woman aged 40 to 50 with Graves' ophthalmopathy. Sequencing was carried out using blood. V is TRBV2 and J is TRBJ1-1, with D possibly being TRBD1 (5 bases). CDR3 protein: CASNPRTGANTEAFF. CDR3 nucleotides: TGTGCCAGTAACCCGCGGACCGGGGCGAACACTGAAGCTTTCTTT.